This TCR beta chain was sequenced during a study of control samples from healthy donors and cancer patients. Germline V gene data show CDR1 as SGHTA and CDR2 as FQGNSA. Trimming removed 3 bases at V and 3 bases at J, with 11 bases between. This CDR3 comprises 14 residues. As concerns this clone: Other DNA sequences in this sample translate to the same CDR3.

Profiled with immunoSEQ multiplex PCR; TCRdb holds only in-frame clones, not every one. The sample has about 150,000 clones, approximately 93% seen once. The V and J genes are TRBV7-2 and TRBJ1-1; D gene unclear. The sample consisted of blood. The clonotype was recovered from a man aged 40-50 years in good health. CDR3 residues: CASSFRGGDTEAFF. CDR3 sequence (DNA): TGTGCCAGCAGCTTCCGCGGCGGGGACACTGAAGCTTTCTTT.